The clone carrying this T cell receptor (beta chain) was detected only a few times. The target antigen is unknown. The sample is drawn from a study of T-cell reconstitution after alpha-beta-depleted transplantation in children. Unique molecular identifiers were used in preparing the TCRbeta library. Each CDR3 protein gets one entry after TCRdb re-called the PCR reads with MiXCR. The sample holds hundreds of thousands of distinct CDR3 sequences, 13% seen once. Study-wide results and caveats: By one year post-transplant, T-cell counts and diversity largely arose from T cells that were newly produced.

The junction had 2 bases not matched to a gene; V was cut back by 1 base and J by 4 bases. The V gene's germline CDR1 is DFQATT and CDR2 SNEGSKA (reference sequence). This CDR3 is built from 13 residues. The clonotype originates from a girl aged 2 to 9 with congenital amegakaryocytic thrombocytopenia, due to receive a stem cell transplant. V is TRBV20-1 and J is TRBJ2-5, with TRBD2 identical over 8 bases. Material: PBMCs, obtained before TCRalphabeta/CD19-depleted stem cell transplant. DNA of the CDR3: TGCAGTGCTAGAGCGGGGGGGATAGAGACCCAGTACTTC. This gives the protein CSARAGGIETQYF.